The source of this T cell receptor beta chain is a study of PD-1 blockade in mismatch repair-deficient tumors (dated 2017 in TCRdb). With respect to the entire study: Between September 2013 and September 2016, 80 to 90 consecutive patients with some twelve mismatch repair-deficient cancer types, all previously treated and progressing, were enrolled in the trial. Tumor-associated T cell clones in the peripheral blood of patients responding to PD-1 blockade were tracked using deep sequencing of TCR CDR3 regions.

The CDR3 holds 15 amino acids from the cysteine to the phenylalanine. Left in the record is the CDR3 DNA by itself, 45 bases read in frame from the first base. Taken from the germline V gene, the CDR1 and CDR2 loops are LGHNA and YSLEER. V is clipped by 0 bases and J by 0 bases, and the sequence between their germline boundaries is 6 bases long. What the study reported, not specific to this receptor: Rapid expansion after pembrolizumab followed by contraction, generally before radiologic responses, was shown by tumor-resident clones, which were often undetectable in blood before treatment.

The library was built by means of the immunoSEQ multiplex PCR assay. The source is immuneACCESS, and TCRdb retained only in-frame sequences with V and J called. Part of the clones is not carried over; for the studies checked, unresolved V genes explain less than half of this, and the remainder is unexplained. The sample includes about 20,000 clones, with about 83% observed a single time. Jointly, the top ten make up 17% of the sample. Mismatch repair deficiency was established in every enrolled patient by polymerase chain reaction or immunohistochemistry. TCR sequencing was carried out for a few patients who responded to pembrolizumab therapy. Pembrolizumab PD-1 blockade was prospectively tested in advanced mismatch repair-deficient cancers, regardless of tissue of origin, in the phase II trial. Peripheral blood T cell samples were serially collected before and at multiple times after PD-1 blockade was started. The timing of each blood sample was reported as weeks after the first dose of pembrolizumab.

Notes on this clone: It lacks a known antigen. Within one base of it there is no much larger clone, and no base qualities were kept. The same CDR3 also results from other DNA sequences found in this sample.

The sequence derives from an adult with mismatch repair-deficient cancer. The V and J segments used are TRBV4-3 and TRBJ1-5; the D gene assignment is ambiguous. This material consisted of peripheral blood, taken 2 weeks after starting pembrolizumab. The CDR3 region reads CASSQDRFSNQPQHF. The DNA reads as follows: TGCGCCAGCAGCCAAGATAGGTTTAGCAATCAGCCCCAGCATTTT.